This is a list of T cell receptor beta chains from one sample in a study of blood T cell repertoires in COVID-19. The method was immunoSEQ multiplex PCR; TCRdb's version includes in-frame clones alone and lacks a portion of them. The sample lists under 45,000 clones, around four fifths occurring once. Material for sequencing was peripheral blood. The receptors come from a woman older than 75 with active or convalescent COVID-19. CDR3s include the opening cysteine and the closing phenylalanine or tryptophan. The D gene is left open where the match is weak. Expanded clones get a size class; other rows say once, few or many, or leave the size out.

V,D,size,J,CDR3,DNA
TRBV28,-,once,TRBJ1-1,CASSFPGGARNEAFF,TGTGCCAGCAGTTTCCCCGGGGGGGCGCGGAATGAAGCTTTCTTT
TRBV2,-,once,TRBJ1-1,CASRSDTNTEAFF,TGTGCCAGCAGATCGGACACGAACACTGAAGCTTTCTTT
TRBV4-3,TRBD2,-,TRBJ2-6,CASSQDILAGGWGANVLTF,TGCGCCAGCAGCCAGGATATACTAGCGGGAGGATGGGGGGCCAACGTCCTGACTTTC
TRBV4-1,TRBD2,-,TRBJ2-1,CASSQDRTSGSLFF,TGCGCCAGCAGCCAAGATCGGACTAGCGGGTCGTTGTTCTTC
TRBV19,-,once,TRBJ1-1,CASMAGSSTEAFF,TGTGCCAGTATGGCCGGGAGTAGCACTGAAGCTTTCTTT
TRBV2,TRBD1,-,TRBJ1-3,CASSVGQSSGNTIYF,TGTGCCAGCAGTGTGGGACAGAGCTCTGGAAACACCATATATTTT
TRBV25-1,TRBD1,-,TRBJ1-1,CASSEYPGQGNTEAFF,TGTGCCAGCAGTGAATATCCGGGACAGGGGAACACTGAAGCTTTCTTT
TRBV14,TRBD2,-,TRBJ2-1,CASSQLPGLAGVRNEQFF,TGTGCCAGCAGCCAATTGCCGGGACTAGCGGGAGTTAGGAATGAGCAGTTCTTC
TRBV27,-,-,TRBJ2-7,CASSLYGFSTYEQYF,TGTGCCAGCAGTTTATATGGCTTTTCGACCTACGAGCAGTACTTC
TRBV12-5,-,-,TRBJ2-1,CASGLDSNNEQFF,TGTGCTAGTGGTTTGGACAGTAACAATGAGCAGTTCTTC
TRBV6-5,TRBD1,few,TRBJ1-5,CASRRSGTGGQPQHF,TGTGCCAGCAGGCGTTCCGGGACAGGGGGACAGCCCCAGCATTTT
TRBV6-5,-,once,TRBJ2-2,CASILRMNTGELFF,TGTGCCAGCATCCTACGAATGAACACCGGGGAGCTGTTTTTT
TRBV5-1,-,-,TRBJ1-4,CASSLAYPGEGEKLFF,TGCGCCAGCAGCTTGGCCTACCCGGGTGAAGGTGAAAAACTGTTTTTT
TRBV7-9,TRBD1,-,TRBJ1-6,CASSGQGNNSPLHF,TGTGCCAGCTCGGGACAGGGAAATAATTCACCCCTCCACTTT
TRBV19,-,-,TRBJ2-7,CASSIRRAISYEQYF,TGTGCCAGTAGTATACGGCGGGCGATCTCCTACGAGCAGTACTTC
TRBV10-3,-,few,TRBJ2-7,CAISESSDWFFYEQYF,TGTGCCATCAGTGAGTCCTCGGACTGGTTCTTCTACGAGCAGTACTTC
TRBV5-1,-,once,TRBJ2-3,CASSLALGEADTQYF,TGCGCCAGCAGCTTGGCGTTGGGGGAGGCAGATACGCAGTATTTT
TRBV30,TRBD2,-,TRBJ2-1,CAWKVAGVNMGEQFF,TGTGCCTGGAAGGTAGCGGGAGTGAACATGGGTGAGCAGTTCTTC
TRBV5-1,-,-,TRBJ2-1,CASSLRQPSGREQFF,TGCGCCAGCAGCTTGCGGCAACCTTCAGGTCGTGAGCAGTTCTTC
TRBV24-1,TRBD2,-,TRBJ2-3,CATSDSCGGGTDTQYF,TGTGCCACCAGTGATTCTTGCGGGGGGGGCACAGATACGCAGTATTTT
TRBV10-2,TRBD2,-,TRBJ2-7,CASSEGAGGIYEQYF,TGCGCCAGCAGTGAAGGCGCGGGAGGGATCTACGAGCAGTACTTC
TRBV27,-,-,TRBJ1-4,CASSRMTRVKYQPEKLFF,TGTGCCAGCAGCCGAATGACCCGGGTTAAATATCAACCTGAAAAACTGTTTTTT
TRBV5-1,-,once,TRBJ2-7,CASRLDSFMYEQYF,TGCGCCAGCAGACTGGACAGCTTTATGTACGAGCAGTACTTC
TRBV12-3/TRBV12-4,TRBD1,few,TRBJ2-1,CASSLVTGNEQFF,TGTGCCAGCAGTTTAGTGACAGGGAATGAGCAGTTCTTC
TRBV28,-,-,TRBJ1-1,CASSTAGANTEAFF,TGTGCCAGCTCAACCGCAGGGGCGAACACTGAAGCTTTCTTT
TRBV19,TRBD1,few,TRBJ1-5,CASTGQGTNQPQHF,TGTGCCAGCACCGGACAGGGTACTAATCAGCCCCAGCATTTT
TRBV19,TRBD1,once,TRBJ1-5,CATGQRAHQPQHF,TGTGCCACGGGACAGAGAGCTCATCAGCCCCAGCATTTT
TRBV9,-,-,TRBJ1-3,CASSVGGNSGNTIYF,TGTGCCAGCAGCGTAGGAGGCAACTCTGGAAACACCATATATTTT
TRBV4-3,-,-,TRBJ2-1,CASSLSPPGTHSYNEQFF,TGCGCCAGCAGCCTCTCCCCTCCCGGGACTCACTCCTACAATGAGCAGTTCTTC
TRBV5-1,TRBD1,-,TRBJ2-1,CASSLNPGTGPSSYNEQFF,TGCGCCAGCAGCTTGAACCCCGGGACAGGGCCGAGCTCCTACAATGAGCAGTTCTTC